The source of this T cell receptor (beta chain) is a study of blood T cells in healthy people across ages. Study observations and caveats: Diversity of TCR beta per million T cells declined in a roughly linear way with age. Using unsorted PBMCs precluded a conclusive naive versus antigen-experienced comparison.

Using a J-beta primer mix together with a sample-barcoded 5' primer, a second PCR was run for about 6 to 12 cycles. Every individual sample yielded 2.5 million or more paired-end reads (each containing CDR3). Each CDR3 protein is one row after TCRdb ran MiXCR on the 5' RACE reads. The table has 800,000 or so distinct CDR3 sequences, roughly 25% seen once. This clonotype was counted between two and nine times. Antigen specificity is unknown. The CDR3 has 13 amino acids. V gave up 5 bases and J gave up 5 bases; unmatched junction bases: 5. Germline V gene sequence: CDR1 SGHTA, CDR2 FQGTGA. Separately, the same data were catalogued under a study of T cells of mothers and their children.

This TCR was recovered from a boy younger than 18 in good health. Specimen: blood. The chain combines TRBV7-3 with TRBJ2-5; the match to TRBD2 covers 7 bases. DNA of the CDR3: TGTGCCAGCAGCGAAAGCGGGACGGAGACCCAGTACTTC. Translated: CASSESGTETQYF.